Listed below are T cell receptor beta chains from one sample, sequenced in a study of blood T cell repertoires in COVID-19. Data came from immunoSEQ multiplex PCR; TCRdb stores just in-frame clones and leaves some out. The sample carries over 75,000 clones, roughly 88% recorded once. Sequencing was carried out using peripheral blood. These receptors were collected from a woman between 45 and 60 years old with acute or convalescent COVID-19. The conserved cysteine and the conserved F or W are not part of the CDR3 here. The D gene is left open where the match is weak.

v_gene	d_gene	j_gene	CDR3aa
TRBV7-9	TRBD1	TRBJ2-1	ASSLAAGGRNYNEQF
TRBV28	.	TRBJ1-5	ASTKGLGPQH
TRBV27	TRBD1	TRBJ1-6	ASSFSDRGNNSPLH
TRBV6-1	TRBD1	TRBJ2-7	ASSERVPGQGETRSHYEQY
TRBV12-3/TRBV12-4	.	TRBJ2-2	ASNTNTGELF
TRBV7-7	.	TRBJ1-6	ASSLANRYNSPLH
TRBV4-1	.	TRBJ2-5	ASSQFPAASGQNIAQETQY
TRBV6-2/TRBV6-3	.	TRBJ2-7	ASSYSASAYEQY
TRBV4-2	TRBD2	TRBJ2-3	ASSQEISGFSNTQY
TRBV4-3	TRBD2	TRBJ2-1	ASSQVAGGSNNEQF
TRBV4-3	.	TRBJ1-1	ASSQDRGTEAF
TRBV30	.	TRBJ1-2	AWIPTAATISYGYT
TRBV5-6	.	TRBJ1-2	ASSLWTILYGYT
TRBV18	.	TRBJ2-1	ASSDTSSYNEQF
TRBV7-2	TRBD2	TRBJ2-1	ASSLTGGTSNRRNEQF
TRBV29-1	TRBD1	TRBJ1-2	SVEKGTGGFNYGYT
TRBV3-1/TRBV3-2	.	TRBJ2-6	ASSAGGANVLT
TRBV6-2/TRBV6-3	TRBD1	TRBJ1-1	ASSPGQGGTMNTEAF
TRBV9	TRBD1	TRBJ1-6	ASSGQANSPLH
TRBV6-2/TRBV6-3	.	TRBJ1-3	ASSIVGSTIY
TRBV18	TRBD1	TRBJ2-7	ASSRQDRYYEQY
TRBV18	TRBD1	TRBJ1-3	ASSPPGQGTGNTIY